This is a list of T cell receptor beta chains from one sample in a study of cytotoxic CD8 clonotypes in ibrutinib-treated CLL. Profiled with immunoSEQ multiplex PCR; TCRdb holds only in-frame clones, not every one. The data hold 40,000 to 50,000 clones, with around three fifths observed a single time. The material was PBMCs, obtained after 24 months of ibrutinib treatment. The source of these receptors is a human donor with chronic lymphocytic leukemia. The CDR3 runs from the conserved cysteine through the conserved F or W. The D gene is left open where the match is weak. Size is omitted from some rows. Given values are once, few, many or a class for expanded clones.

D	J	size	V	DNA	CDR3
TRBD1	TRBJ2-7	once	TRBV6-6	TGTGCCAGCACCAACGGACAGGGGAGAGGATACGAGCAGTACTTC	CASTNGQGRGYEQYF
.	TRBJ1-2	.	TRBV5-1	TGCGCCAGCAGCTTGGAGGCAGGGCCCCTTAACTATGGCTACACCTTC	CASSLEAGPLNYGYTF
.	TRBJ1-5	.	TRBV5-1	TGCGCCAGCAGCTTGGATTCCGAGGCCAATCAGCCCCAGCATTTT	CASSLDSEANQPQHF
.	TRBJ2-5	.	TRBV15	TGTGCCACCAGCGCAGGAGAGACCCAGTACTTC	CATSAGETQYF
TRBD1	TRBJ2-3	once	TRBV5-1	TGCGCCAGCAGATTGTCTGGGCAGGGGGCAACAGATACGCAGTATTTT	CASRLSGQGATDTQYF
TRBD1	TRBJ1-1	once	TRBV20-1	TGCAGTGCTGCACAGGGGGCAGAAGCTTTCTTT	CSAAQGAEAFF
.	TRBJ2-1	.	TRBV4-2	TGTGCCAGCAGCGGTAGACAGGATGCCACTTACAATGAGCAGTTCTTC	CASSGRQDATYNEQFF
.	TRBJ2-7	.	TRBV6-5	TGTGCCAGCAGCCGCTCCGGGCCTCCCTTCCTCGAGCAGTACTTC	CASSRSGPPFLEQYF
.	TRBJ2-1	.	TRBV18	TGTGCCAGCTCACCAGGAGGGGGCAATGAGCAGTTCTTC	CASSPGGGNEQFF
.	TRBJ2-5	.	TRBV10-2	TGCGCCAGCAGTTCAGACCAAGAGACCCAGTACTTC	CASSSDQETQYF
.	TRBJ1-4	.	TRBV2	TGTGCCAGCAACTCCAGGGAGACTAATGAAAAACTGTTTTTT	CASNSRETNEKLFF
.	TRBJ1-2	.	TRBV15	TGTGCCACCAGCAGAGTGGAGGGGCGAAACGGCTACACCTTC	CATSRVEGRNGYTF
.	TRBJ2-5	few	TRBV5-1	TGCGCCAGCAGCTATCAGGGGGGAGAAGAGACCCAGTACTTC	CASSYQGGEETQYF
.	TRBJ2-1	few	TRBV5-1	TGCGCCAGCAGTAGGGAGACCCGGGGACAATACAATGAGCAGTTCTTC	CASSRETRGQYNEQFF
.	TRBJ2-4	.	TRBV7-8	TGTGCCAGCAGACAGACTATAGGGGGTAACATTCAGTACTTC	CASRQTIGGNIQYF
.	TRBJ2-7	.	TRBV6-4	TGTGCCAGCAGTGACTCGTGGCCTCTGAAGCGGGCGGAATACGAGCAGTACTTC	CASSDSWPLKRAEYEQYF
.	TRBJ1-2	.	TRBV6-5	TGTGCCAGCAGTTACGCAGAAGGCCTAGCCGTCTTC	CASSYAEGLAVF
.	TRBJ2-1	.	TRBV19	TGTACCATCAGTGGGAAGGGCGGTCTTAACAATGAGCAGTTCTTC	CTISGKGGLNNEQFF
.	TRBJ2-6	.	TRBV19	TGTGCCAGTAGTTGGGGACCCTCTTCAGGGGCCAACGTCCTGACTTTC	CASSWGPSSGANVLTF
.	TRBJ1-2	.	TRBV11-2	TGTGCCAGCAGCTTAGCGCCAGGATCGGGTGGCTACACCTTC	CASSLAPGSGGYTF
.	TRBJ1-1	.	TRBV29-1	TGCAGCGTCGAACCCAGAGTTAGAAGCACTGAAGCTTTCTTT	CSVEPRVRSTEAFF
.	TRBJ1-1	.	TRBV7-9	TGTGCCAGCAGCCCACGGACTGAAGCTTTCTTT	CASSPRTEAFF
TRBD1	TRBJ1-5	.	TRBV19	TGTGCCAGTAGTCCGGACAGGGGTGGCAATCAGCCCCAGCATTTT	CASSPDRGGNQPQHF
.	TRBJ1-5	few	TRBV15	TGTGCCACCAGCAGAGAATTGGGGGTCGGGGGAAGCAATCAGCCCCAGCATTTT	CATSRELGVGGSNQPQHF
.	TRBJ1-6	.	TRBV4-2	TGTGCCAGCAGCCAAGACCCACCCGGGATAGGTAATTCACCCCTCCACTTT	CASSQDPPGIGNSPLHF
TRBD1	TRBJ1-3	.	TRBV5-1	TGCGCCAGCAGCACAGGGGCCTCTGGAAACACCATATATTTT	CASSTGASGNTIYF
.	TRBJ1-2	.	TRBV5-4	TGTGCCAGCAGCTTGACGGGACGGAACTATGGCTACACCTTC	CASSLTGRNYGYTF
TRBD2	TRBJ2-7	.	TRBV6-5	TGTGCCAGCAGTTTCGGGGGGGGATACGAGCAGTACTTC	CASSFGGGYEQYF
TRBD1	TRBJ2-2	.	TRBV5-1	TGCGCCAGCAGCCCCAGGGGGCTGGGCACCGGGGAGCTGTTTTTT	CASSPRGLGTGELFF
.	TRBJ1-1	many	TRBV5-4	TGTGCCAGCAGCTTCGTGTCTACGTCGGAAGCTTTCTTT	CASSFVSTSEAFF
.	TRBJ1-1	.	TRBV7-9	TGTGCCAGCAGCCAGCGGCTCGTTGCTGAAGCTTTCTTT	CASSQRLVAEAFF
.	TRBJ1-1	.	TRBV5-1	TGCGCCAGCAGCTTGGGGGACGGGAGTGAAGCTTTCTTT	CASSLGDGSEAFF
.	TRBJ1-1	.	TRBV2	TGTGCCAGCAGGGAGACAGTGCTTCTGCGGGCTTTCTTT	CASRETVLLRAFF
.	TRBJ1-1	.	TRBV2	TGTGCCAGCAGTAACGGGGCAGGCACTGAAGCTTTCTTT	CASSNGAGTEAFF
.	TRBJ2-1	.	TRBV4-1	TGCGCCAGCAGCCAAGCGGACTCCTACAATGAGCAGTTCTTC	CASSQADSYNEQFF
.	TRBJ1-6	few	TRBV4-1	TGCGCCAGCAGCCAAGGACCAAGTGGGAATTCACCCCTCCACTTT	CASSQGPSGNSPLHF
TRBD1	TRBJ1-2	.	TRBV5-1	TGCGCCAGCAGCCAAACGGGACAGAACTATGGCTACACCTTC	CASSQTGQNYGYTF
.	TRBJ1-5	.	TRBV19	TGTGCCAGTTCGGGGGGCCCACAGCCCCAGCATTTT	CASSGGPQPQHF
.	TRBJ2-2	.	TRBV5-4	TGTGCCAGCAGCCAAAGGACAGCCGCGAACACCGGGGAGCTGTTTTTT	CASSQRTAANTGELFF
TRBD1	TRBJ2-7	many	TRBV25-1	TGTGCCAGCAGGGGACAGACGGGGGAGCAGTACTTC	CASRGQTGEQYF
.	TRBJ2-7	few	TRBV27	TGTGCCAGCAGTGCCCGACGAAAAGACGAGCAGTACTTC	CASSARRKDEQYF
TRBD2	TRBJ2-3	.	TRBV5-1	TGCGCCAGCACTAAGGGACTAGCGGGGCCTCTCGATACGCAGTATTTT	CASTKGLAGPLDTQYF
TRBD1	TRBJ1-5	.	TRBV19	TGTGCCAGTAGTATAGCCGGGACAGAACAGCATTTT	CASSIAGTEQHF
TRBD2	TRBJ2-7	.	TRBV7-9	TGTGCCAGCAGCGTGGGGGAGGGTAGGCGCGAGCAGTACTTC	CASSVGEGRREQYF
.	TRBJ1-4	.	TRBV6-5	TGTGCCAGCAGTCAGGGTAATGAAAAACTGTTTTTT	CASSQGNEKLFF
.	TRBJ1-5	.	TRBV9	TGTGCCAGCAGCGGAACAAAAACCAATCAGCCCCAGCATTTT	CASSGTKTNQPQHF
.	TRBJ2-7	.	TRBV5-4	TGTGCCAGCACATATGGGCAGGTGTGCTACGAGCAGTACTTC	CASTYGQVCYEQYF
TRBD2	TRBJ2-7	.	TRBV5-4	TGTGCCAGCAGCGTTCCGGGACTAGCGGGCGAGCAGTACTTC	CASSVPGLAGEQYF
.	TRBJ2-5	.	TRBV5-4	TGTGCCAGCAGCCAGCCACAAGAGACCCAGTACTTC	CASSQPQETQYF
.	TRBJ2-3	.	TRBV11-2	TGTGCCAGCAGCCCTATTGGCCGGACAGAGACAGATACGCAGTATTTT	CASSPIGRTETDTQYF
.	TRBJ2-5	few	TRBV11-2	TGTGCCAGCAGCTTAGGAGCCGGGGTGGGGGAGACCCAGTACTTC	CASSLGAGVGETQYF
.	TRBJ2-3	many	TRBV4-2	TGTGCCAGCAGCCCCGAAGGAGACTACTTGCAGTATTTT	CASSPEGDYLQYF
TRBD1	TRBJ1-5	.	TRBV5-8	TGTGCCAGCAGCCGGAGAGGACAGGGAGGGAACAATCAGCCCCAGCATTTT	CASSRRGQGGNNQPQHF
.	TRBJ1-6	.	TRBV6-5	TGTGCCAGCAGTCTTACCGTGGGACTTAATTCACCCCTCCACTTT	CASSLTVGLNSPLHF
TRBD2	TRBJ2-7	.	TRBV2	TGTGCCAGCAGTGAGGGACTAGCGTGGGAGCAGTACTTC	CASSEGLAWEQYF
TRBD2	TRBJ2-1	.	TRBV4-2	TGTGCCAGCAGCCAGGCGGCTAGCGGGGACTACAATGAGCAGTTCTTC	CASSQAASGDYNEQFF
.	TRBJ1-1	few	TRBV13	TGTGCCAGCGGGGGACCGAACACTGAAGCTTTCTTT	CASGGPNTEAFF
.	TRBJ2-2	.	TRBV5-1	TGCGCCAGCAGCTGGAGGACAGTGACCAACACCGGGGAGCTGTTTTTT	CASSWRTVTNTGELFF
.	TRBJ2-7	.	TRBV27	TGTGCCAGCAGCAGGGAACCTAGAACCTACGAGCAGTACTTC	CASSREPRTYEQYF